Listed below are T cell receptor beta chains from one sample, sequenced in a study of Ad26.COV2.S vaccination and SARS-CoV-2 variants. Generated by immunoSEQ multiplex PCR, the TCRdb table keeps only in-frame clones and is missing some. The table includes about 350,000 clones, roughly 89% detected once. Sample: peripheral blood, taken in a trial of Ad26.COV2.S vaccine versus placebo. Source of these receptors: a person between 18 and 60 years old who received the Ad26.COV2.S COVID-19 vaccine or a placebo. Each CDR3 is given with its conserved first and last residue. The D gene is left open where the match is weak. Expanded clones are given a class, and other clones once, few, many or no size at all.

j_call,clone_size,d_call,v_call,cdr3_aa,cdr3_nt
TRBJ2-1,NA,NA,TRBV11-2,CASSLLGSSYNEQFF,TGTGCCAGCAGCTTACTCGGGAGCTCCTACAATGAGCAGTTCTTC
TRBJ1-2,NA,NA,TRBV15,CATSRDLETPNYGYTF,TGTGCCACCAGCAGAGACCTTGAGACACCTAACTATGGCTACACCTTC
TRBJ2-5,NA,TRBD2,TRBV11-2,CASSTSGGFQETQYF,TGTGCCAGCAGCACTAGCGGGGGGTTTCAAGAGACCCAGTACTTC
TRBJ1-5,once,TRBD1,TRBV19,CASSIRRQGSNQPQHF,TGTGCCAGTAGTATTCGGAGACAGGGCAGCAATCAGCCCCAGCATTTT
TRBJ2-1,once,TRBD2,TRBV4-3,CASSQGTSGYNEQFF,TGCGCCAGCAGCCAAGGGACTAGCGGATACAATGAGCAGTTCTTC
TRBJ2-7,NA,NA,TRBV6-5,CASRGLTTYEQYF,TGTGCCAGCAGAGGACTTACAACCTACGAGCAGTACTTC
TRBJ2-7,NA,NA,TRBV11-3,CASSLANSYEQYF,TGTGCCAGCAGCTTAGCCAACTCCTACGAGCAGTACTTC
TRBJ1-4,NA,NA,TRBV4-3,CASSRDRNEKLFF,TGCGCCAGCAGCCGAGACAGGAATGAAAAACTGTTTTTT
TRBJ2-1,once,NA,TRBV5-6,CASSLRGHNEQFF,TGTGCCAGCAGCTTGCGGGGTCACAATGAGCAGTTCTTC
TRBJ2-2,NA,NA,TRBV7-9,CASSFEGANTGELFF,TGTGCCAGCAGCTTTGAGGGGGCGAACACCGGGGAGCTGTTTTTT
TRBJ2-7,NA,NA,TRBV2,CASRPRTAAHEQYF,TGTGCCAGCAGGCCTAGAACTGCCGCCCACGAGCAGTACTTC
TRBJ2-1,NA,NA,TRBV10-3,CAISEGVSSYNEQFF,TGTGCCATCAGTGAGGGGGTAAGCTCCTACAATGAGCAGTTCTTC
TRBJ2-2,NA,NA,TRBV2,CASSLKGGDITDTGELFF,TGTGCCAGCAGTTTAAAGGGGGGTGATATCACGGACACCGGGGAGCTGTTTTTT
TRBJ1-3,few,NA,TRBV19,CASTAYVPYSSGNTIYF,TGTGCCAGTACCGCCTACGTCCCCTACAGCTCTGGAAACACCATATATTTT
TRBJ1-5,NA,TRBD1,TRBV27,CASGGGTGNQPQHF,TGTGCCAGCGGAGGGGGCACGGGCAATCAGCCCCAGCATTTT
TRBJ2-7,NA,NA,TRBV28,CASSSRYRQVLSYEQYF,TGTGCCAGCAGTTCCCGGTACAGACAGGTTCTCTCCTACGAGCAGTACTTC
TRBJ1-4,NA,TRBD1,TRBV7-9,CASSPISGQPNEKLFF,TGTGCCAGCAGCCCGATTTCGGGACAGCCTAATGAAAAACTGTTTTTT
TRBJ1-2,few,NA,TRBV5-1,CASSSSGTTYGYTF,TGCGCCAGCAGCTCATCCGGGACTACCTATGGCTACACCTTC
TRBJ2-6,NA,NA,TRBV5-1,CASSSQGSGANVLTF,TGCGCCAGCAGCTCACAGGGCTCTGGGGCCAACGTCCTGACTTTC
TRBJ1-5,NA,NA,TRBV6-5,CASATDGNQPQHF,TGTGCCAGCGCCACGGACGGCAATCAGCCCCAGCATTTT
TRBJ2-3,NA,NA,TRBV28,CASSLDRATSTDTQYF,TGTGCCAGCAGTTTGGACAGAGCTACTAGCACAGATACGCAGTATTTT
TRBJ1-1,NA,NA,TRBV18,CASSPERGNTEAFF,TGTGCCAGCTCACCAGAAAGGGGGAACACTGAAGCTTTCTTT
TRBJ2-7,NA,TRBD1,TRBV9,CASSPGSGTGDYEQYF,TGTGCCAGCAGCCCAGGAAGCGGGACAGGGGACTACGAGCAGTACTTC
TRBJ2-1,once,TRBD1,TRBV4-1,CASSQAGTGAGEQFF,TGCGCCAGCAGCCAAGCCGGGACAGGGGCGGGTGAGCAGTTCTTC
TRBJ1-6,NA,NA,TRBV4-1,CASSREVVRNSYNSPLHF,TGCGCCAGCAGCCGAGAAGTGGTCAGAAACAGCTATAATTCACCCCTCCACTTT
TRBJ2-7,NA,TRBD1,TRBV10-3,CAIWRVDRVNYEQYF,TGTGCCATCTGGAGGGTGGACAGGGTAAACTACGAGCAGTACTTC
TRBJ1-2,NA,NA,TRBV18,CASSMLDGGNYGYTF,TGTGCCAGCTCGATGCTGGACGGCGGTAACTATGGCTACACCTTC
TRBJ1-2,NA,NA,TRBV19,CASSARVGSGYTF,TGTGCCAGTAGTGCCCGGGTCGGTAGCGGCTACACCTTC
TRBJ2-5,NA,TRBD1,TRBV19,CASSTTGGLETQYF,TGTGCCAGTAGTACGACAGGGGGCTTGGAGACCCAGTACTTC
TRBJ2-5,NA,NA,TRBV28,CASSFSGNQETQYF,TGTGCCAGCAGTTTCTCAGGAAACCAAGAGACCCAGTACTTC
TRBJ1-1,NA,NA,TRBV9,CASSVEIGENTEAFF,TGTGCCAGCAGCGTAGAAATTGGGGAAAACACTGAAGCTTTCTTT
TRBJ2-5,NA,TRBD2,TRBV11-2,CASTHPTSGGFYEEETQYF,TGTGCCAGCACCCACCCCACTAGCGGGGGGTTCTATGAAGAGGAGACCCAGTACTTC
TRBJ2-1,NA,TRBD1,TRBV19,CASSMEQGASKPVF,TGTGCCAGTAGTATGGAACAGGGGGCATCAAAACCCGTCTTC
TRBJ2-5,once,NA,TRBV2,CASSEISRQETQYF,TGTGCCAGCAGTGAAATCAGCAGGCAAGAGACCCAGTACTTC
TRBJ2-7,NA,TRBD1,TRBV7-9,CASSLGDRGLTYEQYF,TGTGCCAGCAGCTTAGGGGACAGGGGGCTTACCTACGAGCAGTACTTC
TRBJ2-2,once,NA,TRBV7-2,CASSLESLVTGELFF,TGTGCCAGCAGCTTAGAATCTTTGGTCACGGGGGAGCTGTTTTTT
TRBJ1-3,NA,NA,TRBV30,CAWTGSGNTIYF,TGTGCCTGGACGGGCTCTGGAAACACCATATATTTT
TRBJ1-3,NA,NA,TRBV18,CASSEGSGNTIYF,TGTGCCAGCTCAGAGGGCTCTGGAAACACCATATATTTT
TRBJ2-2,NA,NA,TRBV5-1,CASSLAGGPYTGELFF,TGCGCCAGCAGCTTGGCCGGCGGGCCTTACACCGGGGAGCTGTTTTTT
TRBJ1-4,once,NA,TRBV18,CASSPTGLGATNEKLFF,TGTGCCAGCTCACCTACCGGACTGGGTGCAACTAATGAAAAACTGTTTTTT
TRBJ2-7,NA,NA,TRBV6-6,CASSYRRGSYEQYF,TGTGCCAGCAGTTATCGGCGCGGCTCCTACGAGCAGTACTTC
TRBJ2-3,NA,NA,TRBV5-4,CTSSFGGPFTDTQYF,TGTACCAGCAGCTTCGGGGGCCCTTTCACAGATACGCAGTATTTT
TRBJ2-3,NA,TRBD1,TRBV4-3,CASSQDYGTGSDTQYF,TGCGCCAGCAGCCAAGATTACGGGACAGGGTCAGATACGCAGTATTTT
TRBJ1-1,NA,NA,TRBV19,CASSWENTEAFF,TGTGCCAGTAGTTGGGAGAACACTGAAGCTTTCTTT
TRBJ1-1,NA,NA,TRBV4-3,CASSQASRTEAFF,TGCGCCAGCAGCCAAGCTAGTCGCACTGAAGCTTTCTTT
TRBJ1-6,NA,TRBD1,TRBV3-1/TRBV3-2,CASADRGGSPLHF,TGTGCCAGCGCGGACAGGGGAGGATCACCCCTCCACTTT
TRBJ1-4,NA,TRBD1,TRBV11-2,CASSVDRGNNEKLFF,TGTGCCAGCAGCGTCGACAGGGGGAATAATGAAAAACTGTTTTTT
TRBJ1-2,NA,TRBD1,TRBV27,CASSPRTGTDRNYGYTF,TGTGCCAGCAGTCCAAGAACCGGGACAGACCGGAACTATGGCTACACCTTC
TRBJ2-7,once,TRBD1,TRBV9,CASSPNLTGKFYEQYF,TGTGCCAGCAGCCCTAACTTGACAGGGAAATTCTACGAGCAGTACTTC
TRBJ1-2,once,NA,TRBV6-6,CASNSYTGSAGGYTF,TGTGCCAGCAATTCCTATACTGGGTCCGCGGGAGGCTACACCTTC
TRBJ2-5,NA,TRBD2,TRBV2,CASSISGSDGETQYF,TGTGCCAGCAGTATAAGCGGGAGCGATGGAGAGACCCAGTACTTC
TRBJ2-1,NA,NA,TRBV24-1,CATSDSGNYNEQFF,TGTGCCACCAGTGATTCCGGGAACTACAATGAGCAGTTCTTC
TRBJ2-2,NA,TRBD2,TRBV6-2/TRBV6-3,CASNPLGGAVAGELFF,TGTGCCAGCAACCCCCTCGGGGGGGCCGTGGCCGGGGAGCTGTTTTTT
TRBJ1-1,NA,NA,TRBV14,CASSQEFMGTEAFF,TGTGCCAGCAGCCAAGAATTTATGGGGACTGAAGCTTTCTTT
TRBJ1-1,NA,TRBD1,TRBV5-6,CASSFGQGMNTEAFF,TGTGCCAGCAGCTTCGGACAGGGAATGAACACTGAAGCTTTCTTT
TRBJ2-7,NA,NA,TRBV27,CASIPRELNEQYF,TGTGCCAGCATCCCCAGGGAGCTCAACGAGCAGTACTTC
TRBJ2-2,NA,NA,TRBV5-1,CASSSSLTHSNTGELFF,TGCGCCAGCAGCTCATCTTTGACCCACTCGAACACCGGGGAGCTGTTTTTT